This TCR beta chain is from a study of graft-versus-host responses after intestinal transplantation. Overall study results and limits: Recipient marrow showed GvH clones, some seen first in ileum or blood. Graft-versus-host to host-versus-graft clonal ratios in allografts were high in patients with graft-donor T cell macrochimerism.

The protocol was immunoSEQ multiplex PCR, while the TCRdb copy is restricted to in-frame clones and leaves out a portion. The table includes around 84,000 clones, around 86% detected once. Remarks on this clone: Its antigen is not known.

Germline V CDR1 and CDR2: MNHNY, SVGAGI (reference sequence). Trimming stripped 0 bases from V and 0 bases from J, with 6 bases between. The CDR3 spans 15 residues. The sample was unstimulated CD8+ T cells sorted from spleen or lymph node cells, taken before intestinal transplant. This receptor was taken from a human donor who received an intestinal transplant. The chain employs TRBV6-6 and TRBJ1-5, with D possibly TRBD1 on 6 matching bases. Here the CDR3 reads CASSYSDSSNQPQHF. The CDR3 region has the DNA TGTGCCAGCAGTTACTCGGACAGTAGCAATCAGCCCCAGCATTTT.